The 9 T cell receptor beta chains below were found in one sample sequenced in a study of beta chain features in type 1 diabetes. Their antigen targets remain unknown. Findings and limits, study-wide: Among patients with Type 1 diabetes, TCRB CDR3s were moderately but significantly shorter in every one of the four CD4+ subsets.

Expressed TCRB transcripts were sequenced because the isolated RNA had all been reverse transcribed beforehand. The protocol was immunoSEQ multiplex PCR, while the TCRdb copy is restricted to in-frame clones and leaves out a portion. The sample has 600,000 or so clones, around 12% seen once. The source material was naive CD4+ T cells from blood. These receptors were collected from a man aged 30 to 45 with type 1 diabetes.

This clone turned up a few times. The chain couples TRBV9 to TRBJ2-2; TRBD2 is a possible D gene (6 bases). This CDR3 comprises 16 residues. Per germline, CDR1 SGDLS and CDR2 YYNGEE. V lost 4 bases and J 5 bases, leaving 18 bases between the germline ends. CDR3 sequence reads: CASSIRETGGTGELFF. CDR3 coding DNA: TGTGCCAGCAGCATACGCGAGACCGGAGGGACCGGGGAGCTGTTTTTT. Filled out from reference TRBV9 and TRBJ2-2, the complete variable domain reads DSGVTQTPKHLITATGQRVTLRCSPRSGDLSVYWYQQSLDQGLQFLIQYYNGEERAKGNILERFSAQQFPDLHSELNLSSLELGDSALYFCASSIRETGGTGELFFGEGSRLTVL.

The table lists this clone with a few counts. In DNA form, the CDR3 reads TGTGCCAGCAGCTTAGTCGGCACAGGATCATCGTCTCAGCCCCAGCATTTT. Protein: CASSLVGTGSSSQPQHF. V is TRBV7-2 and J is TRBJ1-5; a possible D gene is TRBD1 (5 bases). With 1 base removed from V and 6 bases from J, the gap between germline ends came to 19 bases. The CDR3 is 17 residues long. Germline-derived CDR1 and CDR2 are SGHTA and FQGNSA.

The rearrangement joins TRBV5-4 to TRBJ2-5, with 9 nucleotides matching TRBD2. V lost 5 bases to trimming and J lost 2 bases; unmatched junction nucleotides: 7. This CDR3 has 15 residues. Germline V gives CDR1 SGHNT, CDR2 YYREEE (reference sequence). The CDR3 protein is CASSYRLAEQETQYF. The DNA for the CDR3 is TGTGCCAGCAGTTACCGACTAGCGGAACAAGAGACCCAGTACTTC.

J is TRBJ2-5 and V is TRBV7-2; D may match TRBD1 or TRBD2 (5 bases each). Trimming stripped 2 bases from V and 1 base from J, with 14 bases between. CDR1 and CDR2 (germline): SGHTA, FQGNSA. CDR3 length: 16 amino acids. CDR3: CASSLIGGGIQETQYF. CDR3 coding DNA: TGTGCCAGCAGCTTAATAGGTGGGGGAATCCAAGAGACCCAGTACTTC.

The gene calls are TRBV6-1 and TRBJ1-2; D remains ambiguous. The V gene's germline CDR1 is MNHNS and CDR2 SASEGT. This CDR3 is built from 13 residues. V was shortened by 7 bases and J by 2 bases, with 11 bases between the two germline ends. CDR3 region: CASIGASNYGYTF. The CDR3 DNA follows: TGTGCCAGCATCGGTGCTTCGAACTATGGCTACACCTTC.

In this sample, this clone turned up a few times. This sequence joins TRBV6-5 and TRBJ1-6; D is possibly TRBD1 (6 bases). Germline CDR1 and CDR2: MNHEY and SVGAGI. The CDR3 covers 16 residues. V lost 0 bases, J lost 7 bases, and 13 bases lay in between. The CDR3 loop reads CASSYSPDRRNSPLHF. Here the CDR3 DNA reads TGTGCCAGCAGTTACTCGCCGGACAGAAGAAATTCACCCCTCCACTTT.

V gene TRBV10-3 combines with J gene TRBJ1-6, with a possible D match to TRBD1 (5 bases). Germline-derived CDR1 and CDR2 are ENHRY and SYGVKD. Deletions cut 3 bases from V and 13 bases from J, with 10 bases between. The CDR3 contains 12 residues. CDR3 loop: CAISDKGWPLHF. The CDR3 DNA is TGTGCCATCAGTGACAAGGGGTGGCCCCTCCACTTT.

The CDR3 is CASSPSGQQAFF. DNA of the CDR3: TGTGCCAGCAGCCCCTCCGGACAGCAAGCTTTCTTT. This chain joins TRBV4-2 and TRBJ1-1; tentatively, D is TRBD1 (6 bases). Germline CDR1 LGHNA, CDR2 YNFKEQ. Trimming took off 4 bases at V and 9 bases at J, with 12 bases between the two ends. The CDR3 sequence is 12 residues long.

The V gene is TRBV18, the J gene TRBJ1-4, with D uncertain. The CDR3 has 18 amino acids. V was clipped by 5 bases and J by 8 bases, with 27 bases between them. The V gene's germline CDR1 is KGHSH and CDR2 LQKENI. The CDR3 DNA sequence: TGTGCCAGCTCATACCGGCGCCTCCGAGCCGCTGGGGAAGAAAAACTGTTTTTT. It yields the protein CASSYRRLRAAGEEKLFF. Full variable domain (rest looked up from reference TRBV18 and TRBJ1-4): NAGVMQNPRHLVRRRGQEARLRCSPMKGHSHVYWYRQLPEEGLKFMVYLQKENIIDESGMPKERFSAEFPKEGPSILRIQQVVRGDSAAYFCASSYRRLRAAGEEKLFFGSGTQLSVL.